One and the same sample provided the 9 T cell receptor beta chains below, sequenced in a study of OX40 agonist ivuxolimab in advanced cancers. Generated by immunoSEQ multiplex PCR, the TCRdb table keeps only in-frame clones and is missing some. This sample yields just over 90,000 clones, of which more than 90% are seen a single time; 3% to 3.5% belongs to the top ten. Specimen: CD4+ or CD8+ T cells sorted from blood, collected in a trial of the OX40 agonist ivuxolimab. Source of these receptors: an adult with an advanced solid tumor such as melanoma, head and neck, liver or kidney cancer.

This clone occurred once. The chain employs TRBV6-1 and TRBJ2-3, with 8 bases aligning to TRBD2. V was pared by 1 base and J by 4 bases, with 7 bases of the junction left unmatched. Germline assignment: CDR1 MNHNS and CDR2 SASEGT. The CDR3 has 16 residues. The CDR3 is CASSEVKGLVADTQYF. CDR3 bases: TGTGCCAGCAGTGAAGTAAAGGGACTAGTAGCAGATACGCAGTATTTT.

Points on this clone: This CDR3 is also generated by other DNA sequences in the sample. V and J are TRBV27 and TRBJ2-3; D call uncertain. Trimming removed 5 bases at V and 1 base at J, with 4 bases between. The germline V gene has CDR1 MNHEY and CDR2 SMNVEV (reference sequence). This CDR3 has 12 residues. The CDR3 region is CASSLGTDTQYF. The CDR3 nucleotides read TGTGCCAGCAGTCTAGGCACAGATACGCAGTATTTT.

The table lists this clone with a count of one. The chain employs TRBV4-1 and TRBJ2-1; D gene unclear. V lost 1 base to trimming and J lost 6 bases, with 7 bases between them. CDR3 size: 13 residues. The germline V gene has CDR1 MGHRA and CDR2 YSYEKL. In nucleotides, the CDR3 is TGCGCCAGCAGCCAAGGCTACGTCAATGAGCAGTTCTTC. Translating it yields CASSQGYVNEQFF.

This clone has a single count. V usage is TRBV4-3 and J usage is TRBJ1-1; TRBD1 agrees at 7 bases. The CDR3 sequence is 16 residues long. Looked up from germline, CDR1 is LGHNA and CDR2 is YSLEER. J lost 0 bases, V lost 1 base, and 5 bases had no gene match. The CDR3 loop is CASSQGRQGMNTEAFF. The CDR3 DNA sequence: TGCGCCAGCAGCCAAGGGAGACAGGGAATGAACACTGAAGCTTTCTTT.

J is TRBJ2-3 and V is TRBV5-1; D is tentatively TRBD1 or TRBD2 (6 bases each). V was cut by 4 bases and J by 0 bases, with 9 bases left in between. The CDR3 length is 14 residues. Germline CDR1 SGHRS, CDR2 YFSETQ. The CDR3 reads CASSRRGSTDTQYF. DNA of the CDR3: TGCGCCAGCAGCCGGAGGGGGAGCACAGATACGCAGTATTTT.

This clone has a single count. This rearrangement joins TRBV15 to TRBJ1-2; TRBD1 agrees at 10 bases. Germline loops: CDR1 LNHNV, CDR2 YYDKDF (reference sequence). The junction had 8 bases not matched to a gene; V was cut back by 0 bases and J by 4 bases. The length of the CDR3 is 17 residues. The chain's CDR3 is CATSRDAGQGVLYGYTF. The CDR3 DNA is TGTGCCACCAGCAGAGATGCTGGACAGGGGGTACTCTATGGCTACACCTTC.

V gene TRBV4-1 combines with J gene TRBJ2-7, with D possibly being TRBD1 (6 bases). Per the germline V gene, CDR1 is MGHRA and CDR2 is YSYEKL. CDR3 length: 13 residues. V gave up 1 base and J gave up 5 bases, with 9 bases separating them. CDR3 in DNA: TGCGCCAGCAGCCAAGGGGCAGGGGACGAGCAGTACTTC. The encoded protein is CASSQGAGDEQYF.

V and J are TRBV11-2 and TRBJ1-2; tentatively, D is TRBD1 (5 bases). Germline CDR1 is SGHAT and CDR2 is FQNNGV. Trimming stripped 4 bases from V and 8 bases from J, with 17 bases between. The CDR3 contains 14 residues. The chain's CDR3 is CASSSGVGGVGYTF. The DNA of the CDR3 is TGTGCCAGCAGCTCAGGCGTCGGGGGGGTCGGCTACACCTTC.

The J gene is TRBJ2-3, the V gene TRBV13; D remains unclear. Germline V gene lookup returns CDR1 PRHDT and CDR2 FYEKMQ (reference sequence). The CDR3 consists of 13 residues. The V end was cut by 5 bases, the J end by 0 bases, with 6 bases between. This chain's CDR3 is CASSIDSTDTQYF. CDR3 sequence (DNA): TGTGCCAGCAGCATCGATAGCACAGATACGCAGTATTTT.